This T cell receptor (beta chain) is from a study of T cell responses to AZD1222 COVID-19 vaccine. General study findings and limits: Nearly half of spike-specific TCRs reportedly go after variant regions that carry no mutations.

For this clone: Its antigen remains unidentified. Sequence at one end of the junction differs from germline and may be a read error.

Germline lookup yields CDR1 SNHLY and CDR2 FYNNEI. This CDR3 is 11 amino acids long. Clones were sequenced by immunoSEQ multiplex PCR, and TCRdb holds only the in-frame ones, with some missing. The data show 120,000 or so clones, 75% to 90% seen once. The material sequenced was peripheral blood, taken on day 0 of AZD1222 vaccination. This TCR derives from an adult in good health. This chain uses TRBV2 with TRBJ1-2; 9 nucleotides match TRBD1. CDR3 protein: CASMTGQGTVF. DNA for the CDR3: TGTGCCAGCATGACGGGACAGGGAACCGTCTTC.